This T cell receptor beta chain came from a study of T cell repertoires in ileal Crohn's disease. Points from the study as a whole: Compared with non-smokers, active smokers at surgery showed more clonal expansions. All patients with clonality above 26.8% had endoscopic recurrence.

Per sample, 500 to 650 nanograms of biopsy DNA were TCRB immunosequenced. The method was immunoSEQ multiplex PCR; TCRdb's version includes in-frame clones alone and lacks a portion of them. Of about 4,200 clones detected, 69% appear once; the ten largest clones hold roughly a sixth. Of note for this clone: Its antigen remains unidentified.

Trimming took 5 bases from V and 1 from J, leaving 11 bases between them. Germline V gene lookup returns CDR1 LNHDA and CDR2 SQIVND (reference sequence). The CDR3 sequence is 14 residues long. This chain joins TRBV19 and TRBJ1-1; the D is unclear. The sequenced sample was ileal tissue. This TCR was sampled from an adult with Crohn's disease. CDR3 in amino acids: CASSQAGWNTEAFF. CDR3 DNA: TGTGCCAGTAGTCAGGCGGGCTGGAACACTGAAGCTTTCTTT.